One and the same sample provided the 9 T cell receptor beta chains below, sequenced in a study of CD8 T cells in seronegative destructive rheumatoid arthritis. TCRdb's copy holds only in-frame clones and misses some; the assay was immunoSEQ multiplex PCR. Here the sample spans 900 to 950 clones, 84% being singletons. Source material: CD8+ T cells from blood. The receptors were gathered from an older woman with seronegative destructive rheumatoid arthritis.

This clone was seen a single time. The chain has TRBV4-1 and TRBJ2-7, with unresolved D. Between the trimmed V and J ends, which lost 2 bases and 7 bases, there was a span of 6 bases. Per germline, CDR1 MGHRA and CDR2 YSYEKL. The length of the CDR3 is 11 residues. The CDR3 sequence: CASSQNREQYF. The CDR3 nucleotides read TGCGCCAGCAGCCAAAACCGGGAGCAGTACTTC.

The chain carries TRBV5-1 and TRBJ2-6; D is possibly TRBD2 (7 bases). The CDR3 runs 18 residues. Germline loops: CDR1 SGHRS, CDR2 YFSETQ. Trimming took off 0 bases at V and 0 bases at J, with 13 bases between the two ends. The chain's CDR3 is CASSLEGGSLSGANVLTF. CDR3 DNA sequence: TGCGCCAGCAGCTTGGAGGGGGGGTCCCTCTCTGGGGCCAACGTCCTGACTTTC.

This clone was seen only a few times. V gene TRBV7-9 combines with J gene TRBJ2-7; D remains unclear. Trimming left V 2 bases short and J 5 bases short, with 7 bases between. The germline V gene encodes CDR1 SEHNR and CDR2 FQNEAQ (reference sequence). This CDR3 comprises 12 residues. The CDR3 DNA sequence: TGTGCCAGCAGCTTAAGCTCTAACGAGCAGTACTTC. Its translation is CASSLSSNEQYF.

The rearrangement uses TRBV19 and TRBJ2-7, with a weak D call TRBD1 (7 bases). CDR1 is LNHDA and CDR2 is SQIVND in the germline V gene (reference sequence). CDR3 length: 15 amino acids. Between the trimmed V and J ends, which lost 1 base and 6 bases, there was a span of 16 bases. CDR3 residues: CASSIAAGGLSEQYF. In DNA, the CDR3 is TGTGCCAGTAGTATAGCGGCAGGGGGGCTTTCCGAGCAGTACTTC.

This rearrangement joins TRBV10-3 to TRBJ2-7; no clear D gene. Trimming shortened V by 1 base and J by 1 base, and 11 bases separated the two germline ends. This CDR3 spans 15 amino acids. Germline V gives CDR1 ENHRY, CDR2 SYGVKD. The CDR3 DNA reads TGTGCCATCAGTGAGTTCGCCGAACTTTCCTACGAGCAGTACTTC. Amino acids: CAISEFAELSYEQYF.

J is TRBJ2-1 and V is TRBV7-2; 7 bases align to TRBD1. Germline CDR1 reads SGHTA; CDR2 reads FQGNSA. The length of the CDR3 is 16 residues. With V trimmed by 3 bases and J by 5 bases, 10 bases remained unmatched. CDR3 residues: CASSFRPGQPDNEQFF. CDR3 in DNA: TGTGCCAGCAGCTTTAGACCGGGACAGCCAGACAATGAGCAGTTCTTC.

The rearrangement uses TRBV7-9 and TRBJ2-4; 8 bases are shared with TRBD1. The CDR3 consists of 14 residues. Germline trimming cut 5 bases from V and 8 bases from J; bases unmatched to any gene: 8. Germline loops: CDR1 SEHNR, CDR2 FQNEAQ (reference sequence). CDR3 nucleotide sequence: TGTGCCAGCAGCCCACCGGACAGGGTTGACATTCAGTACTTC. Amino acids: CASSPPDRVDIQYF.

V is TRBV7-2 and J is TRBJ1-1; 9 bases fit TRBD1. CDR3 length equals 15 residues. In germline, CDR1 is SGHTA, CDR2 FQGNSA. J gave up 5 bases and V 1 base, and 5 bases lay outside the gene matches. The CDR3 spells CASSLVQGAGTEAFF. The CDR3 DNA follows: TGTGCCAGCAGCTTAGTACAGGGGGCGGGAACTGAAGCTTTCTTT. Based on the CDR3 plus reference TRBV7-2 and TRBJ1-1, the full variable domain is GAGVSQSPSNKVTEKGKDVELRCDPISGHTALYWYRQSLGQGLEFLIYFQGNSAPDKSGLPSDRFSAERTGGSVSTLTIQRTQQEDSAVYLCASSLVQGAGTEAFFGQGTRLTVV.

This clone is deemed large. J is TRBJ2-7 and V is TRBV13, with 8 positions matching TRBD1. With V trimmed by 3 bases and J by 2 bases, 6 bases remained unmatched. Germline loops: CDR1 PRHDT, CDR2 FYEKMQ (reference sequence). The CDR3 is made up of 15 amino acids. The CDR3 DNA reads as TGTGCCAGCAGCTTCCGACAGGGGAAGGCCTACGAGCAGTACTTC. This translates into CASSFRQGKAYEQYF.